Listed here is a single TCR beta chain. Antigen: not known. The data were produced by immunoSEQ multiplex PCR, yet TCRdb's version contains in-frame clones alone and is incomplete. The sample carries about 51,000 clones, 79% recorded once. The data stem from a study of radiotherapy plus CTLA-4 blockade in lung cancer. Overall study: Objective response was observed in roughly 20% of patients, and disease control in roughly 30%.

Study-wide points: Peripheral blood showed expansion of tumor-derived TCR clones after radiotherapy and ipilimumab. Together with interferon-beta, which increased in serum after radiation, early dynamic changes in blood T cell clones were reportedly the best predictors of response.

Chemo-refractory metastatic non-small-cell lung cancer patients received focal radiation with ipilimumab CTLA-4 blockade. This clonotype was obtained from a human donor with non-small cell lung cancer who had a complete response to radiotherapy plus ipilimumab. The sample here was peripheral blood, taken from a patient treated with radiotherapy plus ipilimumab.

The CDR3 DNA follows: TGCGCCAGCAGCCACCACCTACAGGCTACCTATGGCTACACCTTC. Translating gives CASSHHLQATYGYTF. V usage is TRBV4-3 and J usage is TRBJ1-2, with a weak D call TRBD1 (5 bases). The V end was cut by 3 bases, the J end by 4 bases, with 15 bases between. CDR1 is LGHNA, CDR2 YSLEER, per germline. The CDR3 covers 15 residues.